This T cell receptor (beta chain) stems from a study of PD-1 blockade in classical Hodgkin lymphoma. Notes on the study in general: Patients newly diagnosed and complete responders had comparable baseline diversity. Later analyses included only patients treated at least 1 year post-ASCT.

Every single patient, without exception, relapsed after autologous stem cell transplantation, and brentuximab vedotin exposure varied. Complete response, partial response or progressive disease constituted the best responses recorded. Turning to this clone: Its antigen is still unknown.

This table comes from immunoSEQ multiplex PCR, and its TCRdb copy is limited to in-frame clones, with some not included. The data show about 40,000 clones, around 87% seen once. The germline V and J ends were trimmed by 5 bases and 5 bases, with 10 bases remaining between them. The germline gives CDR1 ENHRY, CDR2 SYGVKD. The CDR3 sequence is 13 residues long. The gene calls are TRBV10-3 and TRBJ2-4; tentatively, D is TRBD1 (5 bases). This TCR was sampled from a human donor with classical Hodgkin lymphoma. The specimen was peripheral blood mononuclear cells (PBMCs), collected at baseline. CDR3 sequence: CAISNLRENIQYF. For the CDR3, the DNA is TGTGCCATCAGTAACCTCAGGGAAAACATTCAGTACTTC.